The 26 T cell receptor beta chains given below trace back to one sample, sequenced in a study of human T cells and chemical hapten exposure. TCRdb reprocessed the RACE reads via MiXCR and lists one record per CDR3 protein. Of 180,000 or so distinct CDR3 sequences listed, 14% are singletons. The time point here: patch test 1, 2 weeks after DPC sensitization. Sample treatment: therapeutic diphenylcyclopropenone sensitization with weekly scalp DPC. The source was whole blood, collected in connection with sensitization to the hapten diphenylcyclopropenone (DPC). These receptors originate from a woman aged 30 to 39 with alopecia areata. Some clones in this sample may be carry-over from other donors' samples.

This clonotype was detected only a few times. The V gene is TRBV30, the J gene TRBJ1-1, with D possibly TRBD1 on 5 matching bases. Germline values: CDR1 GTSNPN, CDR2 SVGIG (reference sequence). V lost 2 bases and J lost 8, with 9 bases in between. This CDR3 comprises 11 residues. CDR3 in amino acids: CAWSFPGEAFF. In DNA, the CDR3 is TGTGCCTGGAGTTTCCCAGGGGAAGCTTTCTTT.

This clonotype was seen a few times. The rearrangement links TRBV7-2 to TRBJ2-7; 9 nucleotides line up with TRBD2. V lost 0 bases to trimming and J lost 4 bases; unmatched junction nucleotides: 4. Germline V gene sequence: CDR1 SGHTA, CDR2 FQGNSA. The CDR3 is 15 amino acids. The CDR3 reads CASSLASGGGYEQYF. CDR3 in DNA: TGTGCCAGCAGCTTAGCTAGCGGGGGAGGGTACGAGCAGTACTTC.

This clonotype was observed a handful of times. CDR3: CASSEYQRGGTDTQYF. The CDR3 DNA follows: TGTGCCAGCAGCGAATATCAGCGCGGGGGCACAGATACGCAGTATTTT. The chain uses TRBV4-2 and TRBJ2-3, with a tentative D call TRBD2 (6 bases). The length of the CDR3 is 16 residues. The V and J ends lost 5 bases and 1 base respectively, with 16 bases between them. Germline assignment: CDR1 LGHNA and CDR2 YNFKEQ.

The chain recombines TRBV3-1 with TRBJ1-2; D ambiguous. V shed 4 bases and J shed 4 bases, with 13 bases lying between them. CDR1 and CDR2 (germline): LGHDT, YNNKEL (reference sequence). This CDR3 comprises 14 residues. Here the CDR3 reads CASSRTEVSYGYTF. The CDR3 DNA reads TGTGCCAGCAGCCGGACCGAAGTCAGCTATGGCTACACCTTC.

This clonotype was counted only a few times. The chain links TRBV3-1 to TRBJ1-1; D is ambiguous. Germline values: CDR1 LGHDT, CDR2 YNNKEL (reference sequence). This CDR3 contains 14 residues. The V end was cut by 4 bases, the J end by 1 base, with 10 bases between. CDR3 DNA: TGTGCCAGCAGCCGGGCAGCGGGGAACACTGAAGCTTTCTTT. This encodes CASSRAAGNTEAFF.

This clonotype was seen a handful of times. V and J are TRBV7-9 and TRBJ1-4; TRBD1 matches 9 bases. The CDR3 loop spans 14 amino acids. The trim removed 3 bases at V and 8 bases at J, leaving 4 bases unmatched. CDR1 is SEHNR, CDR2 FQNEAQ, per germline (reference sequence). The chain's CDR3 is CASSFGQGREKLFF. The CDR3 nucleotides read TGTGCCAGCAGCTTCGGACAGGGGAGAGAAAAACTGTTTTTT.

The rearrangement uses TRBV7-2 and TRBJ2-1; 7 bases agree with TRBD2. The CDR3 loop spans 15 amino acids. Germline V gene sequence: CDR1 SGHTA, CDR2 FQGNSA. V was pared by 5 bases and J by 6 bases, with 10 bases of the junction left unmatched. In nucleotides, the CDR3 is TGTGCCAGCAGCCCTCGTGCTAGCGGAGTCAATGAGCAGTTCTTC. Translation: CASSPRASGVNEQFF. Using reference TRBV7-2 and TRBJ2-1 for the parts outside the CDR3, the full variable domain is GAGVSQSPSNKVTEKGKDVELRCDPISGHTALYWYRQSLGQGLEFLIYFQGNSAPDKSGLPSDRFSAERTGGSVSTLTIQRTQQEDSAVYLCASSPRASGVNEQFFGPGTRLTVL.

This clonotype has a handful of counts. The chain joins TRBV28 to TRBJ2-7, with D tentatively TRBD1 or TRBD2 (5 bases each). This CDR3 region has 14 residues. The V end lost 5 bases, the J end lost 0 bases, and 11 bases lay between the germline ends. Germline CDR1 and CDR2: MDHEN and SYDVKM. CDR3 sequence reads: CASSGRDPSYEQYF. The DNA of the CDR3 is TGTGCCAGCAGTGGAAGGGACCCCTCCTACGAGCAGTACTTC. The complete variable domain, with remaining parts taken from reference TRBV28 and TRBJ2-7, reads DVKVTQSSRYLVKRTGEKVFLECVQDMDHENMFWYRQDPGLGLRLIYFSYDVKMKEKGDIPEGYSVSREKKERFSLILESASTNQTSMYLCASSGRDPSYEQYFGPGTRLTVT.

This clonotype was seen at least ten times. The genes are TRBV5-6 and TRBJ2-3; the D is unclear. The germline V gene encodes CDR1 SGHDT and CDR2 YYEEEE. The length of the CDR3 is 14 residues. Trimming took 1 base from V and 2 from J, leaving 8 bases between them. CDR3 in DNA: TGTGCCAGCAGCTTGCTGCCCCTCACAGATACGCAGTATTTT. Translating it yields CASSLLPLTDTQYF.

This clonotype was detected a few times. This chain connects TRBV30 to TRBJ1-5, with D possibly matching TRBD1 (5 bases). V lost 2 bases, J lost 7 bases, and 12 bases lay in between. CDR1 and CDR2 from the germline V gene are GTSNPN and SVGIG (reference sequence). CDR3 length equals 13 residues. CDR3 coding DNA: TGTGCCTGGAGTTTCCGGGGGGAGCAGCCCCAGCATTTT. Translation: CAWSFRGEQPQHF.

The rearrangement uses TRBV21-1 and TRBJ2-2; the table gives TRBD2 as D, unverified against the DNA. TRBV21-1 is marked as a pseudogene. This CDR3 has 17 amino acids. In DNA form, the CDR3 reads TGTGCCAGCAGTCAAACCCATTCTACCGGCGGGGCCGGGGAGCTGTTTTTT. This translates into CASSQTHSTGGAGELFF.

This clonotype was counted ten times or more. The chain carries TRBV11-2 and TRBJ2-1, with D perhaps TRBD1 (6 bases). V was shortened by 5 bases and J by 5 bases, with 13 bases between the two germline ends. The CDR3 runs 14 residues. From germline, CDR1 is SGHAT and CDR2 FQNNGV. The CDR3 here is CASSQNRANNEQFF. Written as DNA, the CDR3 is TGTGCCAGCAGCCAAAACAGGGCCAACAATGAGCAGTTCTTC.

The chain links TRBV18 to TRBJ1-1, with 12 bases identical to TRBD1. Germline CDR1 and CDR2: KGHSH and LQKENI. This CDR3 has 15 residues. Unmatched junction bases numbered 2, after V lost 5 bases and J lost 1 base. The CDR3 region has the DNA TGTGCCAGCTCAAGGGGACAGGGGGCGAACACTGAAGCTTTCTTT. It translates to CASSRGQGANTEAFF. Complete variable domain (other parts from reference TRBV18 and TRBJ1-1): NAGVMQNPRHLVRRRGQEARLRCSPMKGHSHVYWYRQLPEEGLKFMVYLQKENIIDESGMPKERFSAEFPKEGPSILRIQQVVRGDSAAYFCASSRGQGANTEAFFGQGTRLTVV.

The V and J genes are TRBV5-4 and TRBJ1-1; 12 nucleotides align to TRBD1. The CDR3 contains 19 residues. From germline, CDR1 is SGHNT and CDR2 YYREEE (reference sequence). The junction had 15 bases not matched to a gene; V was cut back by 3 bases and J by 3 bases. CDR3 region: CASSSQFGTGGLRDTEAFF. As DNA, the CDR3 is TGTGCCAGCAGCTCCCAATTTGGGACAGGGGGCCTCCGGGACACTGAAGCTTTCTTT.

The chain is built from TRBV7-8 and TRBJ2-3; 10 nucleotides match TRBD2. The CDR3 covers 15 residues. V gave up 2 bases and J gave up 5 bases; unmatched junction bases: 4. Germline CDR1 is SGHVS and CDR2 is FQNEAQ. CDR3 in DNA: TGTGCCAGCAGCTTACTAGCGGGAGCGGTAGATACGCAGTATTTT. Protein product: CASSLLAGAVDTQYF.

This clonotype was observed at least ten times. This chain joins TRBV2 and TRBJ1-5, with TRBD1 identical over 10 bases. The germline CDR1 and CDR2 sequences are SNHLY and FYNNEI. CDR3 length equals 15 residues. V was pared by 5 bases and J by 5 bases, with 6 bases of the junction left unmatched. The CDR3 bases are TGTGCCAGCAGTATAGGGACAGGGGCTCATCAGCCCCAGCATTTT. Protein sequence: CASSIGTGAHQPQHF.

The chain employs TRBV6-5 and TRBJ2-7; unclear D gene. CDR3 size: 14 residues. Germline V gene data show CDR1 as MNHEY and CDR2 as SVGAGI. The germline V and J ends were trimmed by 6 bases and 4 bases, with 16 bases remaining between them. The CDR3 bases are TGTGCCAGCAGGGACGACTCAGAACCTTACGAGCAGTACTTC. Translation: CASRDDSEPYEQYF.

The CDR3 sequence: CSAPGLLSYNEQFF. For the CDR3, the DNA is TGCAGTGCTCCGGGACTCTTATCTTACAATGAGCAGTTCTTC. J is TRBJ2-1 and V is TRBV20-1, with D maybe TRBD2 (6 bases). Per the germline V gene, CDR1 is DFQATT and CDR2 is SNEGSKA (reference sequence). This CDR3 contains 14 residues. V was shortened by 5 bases and J by 4 bases, with 15 bases between the two germline ends.

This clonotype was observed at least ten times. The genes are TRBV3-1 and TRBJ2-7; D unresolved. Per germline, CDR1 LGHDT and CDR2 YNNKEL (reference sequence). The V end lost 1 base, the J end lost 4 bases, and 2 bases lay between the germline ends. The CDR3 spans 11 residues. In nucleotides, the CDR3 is TGTGCCAGCAGCCAAGGTTACGAGCAGTACTTC. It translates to CASSQGYEQYF.

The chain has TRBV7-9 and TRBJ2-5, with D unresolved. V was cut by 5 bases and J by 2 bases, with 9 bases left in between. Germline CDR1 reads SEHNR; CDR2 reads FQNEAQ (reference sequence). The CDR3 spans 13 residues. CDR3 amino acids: CASSRLSQETQYF. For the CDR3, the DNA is TGTGCCAGCAGCAGGCTATCGCAAGAGACCCAGTACTTC.

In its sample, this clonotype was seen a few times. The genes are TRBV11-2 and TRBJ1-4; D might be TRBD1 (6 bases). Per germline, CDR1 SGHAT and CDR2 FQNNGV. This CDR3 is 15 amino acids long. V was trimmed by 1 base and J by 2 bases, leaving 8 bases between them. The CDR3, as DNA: TGTGCCAGCAGCTTAGTGGGGGCGACTAATGAAAAACTGTTTTTT. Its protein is CASSLVGATNEKLFF.

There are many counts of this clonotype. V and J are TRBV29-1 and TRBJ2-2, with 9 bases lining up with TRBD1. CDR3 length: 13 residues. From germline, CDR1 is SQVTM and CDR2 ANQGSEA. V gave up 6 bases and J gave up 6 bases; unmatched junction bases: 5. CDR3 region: CSVRTGGSGELFF. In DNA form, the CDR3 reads TGCAGCGTGCGTACAGGGGGCTCCGGGGAGCTGTTTTTT.

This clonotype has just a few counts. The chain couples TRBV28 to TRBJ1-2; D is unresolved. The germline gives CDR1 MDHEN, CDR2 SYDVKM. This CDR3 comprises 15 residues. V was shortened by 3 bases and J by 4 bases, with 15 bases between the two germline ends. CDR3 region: CASSFGPSEGYGYTF. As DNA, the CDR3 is TGTGCCAGCAGTTTCGGACCGTCAGAGGGCTATGGCTACACCTTC.

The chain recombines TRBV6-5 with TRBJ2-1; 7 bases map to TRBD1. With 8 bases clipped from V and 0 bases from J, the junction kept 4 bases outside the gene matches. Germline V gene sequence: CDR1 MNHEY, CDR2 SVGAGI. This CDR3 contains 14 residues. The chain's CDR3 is CASARDSSYNEQFF. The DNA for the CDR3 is TGTGCCAGCGCCCGGGACAGCTCCTACAATGAGCAGTTCTTC.

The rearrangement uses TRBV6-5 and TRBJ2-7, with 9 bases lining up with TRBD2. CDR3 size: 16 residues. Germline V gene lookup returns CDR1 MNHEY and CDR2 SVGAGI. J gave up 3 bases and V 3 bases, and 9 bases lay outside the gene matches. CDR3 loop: CASSYVLAGLLYEQYF. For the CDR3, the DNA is TGTGCCAGCAGTTATGTCCTAGCGGGACTCCTCTACGAGCAGTACTTC.

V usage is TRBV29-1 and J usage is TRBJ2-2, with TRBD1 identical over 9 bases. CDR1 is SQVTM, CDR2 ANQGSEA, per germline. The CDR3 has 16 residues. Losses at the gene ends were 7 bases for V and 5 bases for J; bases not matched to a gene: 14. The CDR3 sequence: CSARGAGQGNTGELFF. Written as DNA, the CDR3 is TGCAGCGCCCGAGGGGCCGGACAGGGGAATACCGGGGAGCTGTTTTTT.